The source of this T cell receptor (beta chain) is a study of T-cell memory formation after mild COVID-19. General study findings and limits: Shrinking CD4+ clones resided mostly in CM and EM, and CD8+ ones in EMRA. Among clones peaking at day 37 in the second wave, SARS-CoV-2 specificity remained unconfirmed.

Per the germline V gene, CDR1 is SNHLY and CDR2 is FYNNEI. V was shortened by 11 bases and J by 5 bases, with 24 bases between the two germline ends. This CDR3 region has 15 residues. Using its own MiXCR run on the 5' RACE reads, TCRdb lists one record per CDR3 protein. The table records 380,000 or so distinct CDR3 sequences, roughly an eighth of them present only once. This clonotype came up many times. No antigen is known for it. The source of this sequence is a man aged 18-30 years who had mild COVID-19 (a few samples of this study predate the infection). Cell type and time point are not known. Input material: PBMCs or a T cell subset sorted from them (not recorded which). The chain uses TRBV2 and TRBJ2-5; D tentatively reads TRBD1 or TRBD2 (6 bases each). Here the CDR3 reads CAGAVGIGGGETQYF. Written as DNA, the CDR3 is TGTGCCGGAGCAGTGGGGATCGGGGGCGGGGAGACCCAGTACTTC.